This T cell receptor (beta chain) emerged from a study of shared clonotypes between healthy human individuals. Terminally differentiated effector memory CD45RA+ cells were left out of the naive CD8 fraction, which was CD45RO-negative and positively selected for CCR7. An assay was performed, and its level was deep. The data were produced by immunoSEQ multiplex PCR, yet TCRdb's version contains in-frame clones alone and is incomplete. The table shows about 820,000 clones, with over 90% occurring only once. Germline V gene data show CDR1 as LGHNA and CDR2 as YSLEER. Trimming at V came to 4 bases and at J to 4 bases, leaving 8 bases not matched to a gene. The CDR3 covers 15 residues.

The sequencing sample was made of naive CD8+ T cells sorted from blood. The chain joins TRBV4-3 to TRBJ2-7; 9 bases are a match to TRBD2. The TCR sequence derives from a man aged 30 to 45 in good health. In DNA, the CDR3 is TGCGCCAGCAGCCCCCTAGCGGGGCGGGAGTACGAGCAGTACTTC. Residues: CASSPLAGREYEQYF.